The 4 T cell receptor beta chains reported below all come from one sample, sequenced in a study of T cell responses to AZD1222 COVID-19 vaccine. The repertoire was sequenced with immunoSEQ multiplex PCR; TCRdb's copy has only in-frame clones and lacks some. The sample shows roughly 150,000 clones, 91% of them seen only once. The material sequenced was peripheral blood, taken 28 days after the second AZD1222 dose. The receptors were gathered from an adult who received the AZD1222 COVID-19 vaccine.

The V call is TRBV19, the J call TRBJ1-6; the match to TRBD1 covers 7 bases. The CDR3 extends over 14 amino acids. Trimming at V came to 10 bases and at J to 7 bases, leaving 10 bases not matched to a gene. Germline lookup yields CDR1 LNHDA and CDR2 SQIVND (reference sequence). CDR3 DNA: TGTGCCACAGAACAGGGGAAAGAGAATTCACCCCTCCACTTT. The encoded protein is CATEQGKENSPLHF.

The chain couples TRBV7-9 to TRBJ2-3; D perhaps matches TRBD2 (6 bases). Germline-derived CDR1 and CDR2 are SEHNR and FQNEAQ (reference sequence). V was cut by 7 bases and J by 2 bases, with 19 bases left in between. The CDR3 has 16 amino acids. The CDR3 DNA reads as TGTGCCAGCATCCCCCCGTTAGGACTACACACAGATACGCAGTATTTT. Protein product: CASIPPLGLHTDTQYF.

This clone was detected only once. The CDR3 DNA is TGCGCCAGCAGCACACAGGGGCTGTCGAACACCGGGGAGCTGTTTTTT. It encodes CASSTQGLSNTGELFF. The rearrangement joins TRBV5-1 to TRBJ2-2, with 7 bases that match TRBD1. Trimming took 4 bases from V and 0 from J; bases not matched to a gene: 6. Germline V gene lookup returns CDR1 SGHRS and CDR2 YFSETQ. The CDR3 extends over 16 amino acids.

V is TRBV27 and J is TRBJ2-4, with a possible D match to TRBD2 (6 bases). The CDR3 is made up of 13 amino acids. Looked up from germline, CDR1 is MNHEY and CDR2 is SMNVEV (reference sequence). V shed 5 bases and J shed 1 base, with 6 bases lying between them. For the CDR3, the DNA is TGTGCCAGCAGTAGCGGGGCCAAAAACATTCAGTACTTC. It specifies CASSSGAKNIQYF.